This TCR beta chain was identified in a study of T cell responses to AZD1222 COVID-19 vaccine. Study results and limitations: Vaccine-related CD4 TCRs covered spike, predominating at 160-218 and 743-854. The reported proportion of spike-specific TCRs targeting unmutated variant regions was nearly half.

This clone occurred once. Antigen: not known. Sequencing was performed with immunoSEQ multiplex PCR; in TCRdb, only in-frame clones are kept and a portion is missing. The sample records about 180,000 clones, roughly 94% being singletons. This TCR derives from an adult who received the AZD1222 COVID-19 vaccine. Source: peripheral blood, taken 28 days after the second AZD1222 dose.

The CDR3 DNA follows: TGTGCCAGCAGTGGATTCGTTACCCAGGGATCTGGAAACACCATATATTTT. This codes for CASSGFVTQGSGNTIYF. This chain connects TRBV2 to TRBJ1-3; perhaps TRBD1 as D (5 bases). V shed 4 bases and J shed 1 base, with 17 bases lying between them. The V gene's germline CDR1 is SNHLY and CDR2 FYNNEI. The CDR3 contains 17 residues.